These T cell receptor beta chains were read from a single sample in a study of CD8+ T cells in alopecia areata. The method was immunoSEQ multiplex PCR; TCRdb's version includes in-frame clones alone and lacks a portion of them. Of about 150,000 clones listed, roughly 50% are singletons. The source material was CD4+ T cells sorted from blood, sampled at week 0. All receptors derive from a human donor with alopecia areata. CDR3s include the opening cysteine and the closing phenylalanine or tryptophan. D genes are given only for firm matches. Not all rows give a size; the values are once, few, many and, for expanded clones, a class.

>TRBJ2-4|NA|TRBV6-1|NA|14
CASSVGVVKNIQYF
TGTGCCAGCAGTGTCGGGGTGGTCAAAAACATTCAGTACTTC
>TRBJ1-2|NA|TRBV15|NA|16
CATSVTGGFGKMGYTF
TGTGCCACCAGTGTTACGGGGGGCTTTGGGAAAATGGGCTACACCTTC
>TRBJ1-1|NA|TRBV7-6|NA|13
CASSLQGNTEAFF
TGTGCCAGCAGCCTACAGGGGAACACTGAAGCTTTCTTT
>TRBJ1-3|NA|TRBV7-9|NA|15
CASSLSDGSGNTTYF
TGTGCCAGCAGCTTATCGGACGGCTCTGGAAACACCACATATTTT
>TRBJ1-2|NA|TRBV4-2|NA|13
CASSQDRNYGYTF
TGTGCCAGCAGCCAAGACAGGAACTATGGCTACACCTTC
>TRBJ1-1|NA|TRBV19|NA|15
CASLPTGKMNTEAFF
TGTGCCAGCCTCCCCACCGGGAAAATGAACACTGAAGCTTTCTTT
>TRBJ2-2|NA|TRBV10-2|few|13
CASSEQGARELFF
TGCGCCAGCAGTGAGCAGGGTGCCCGGGAGCTGTTTTTT
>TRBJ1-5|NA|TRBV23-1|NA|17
CASSQAAGARYNQPQHF
TGCGCCAGCAGTCAGGCGGCGGGAGCGAGGTACAATCAGCCCCAGCATTTT
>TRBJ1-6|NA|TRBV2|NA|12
CASSAGWSPLHF
TGTGCCAGCAGTGCAGGCTGGTCACCCCTCCACTTT
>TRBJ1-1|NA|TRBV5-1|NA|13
CASSLAGRSRAFF
TGCGCCAGCAGCTTGGCCGGCCGGTCGAGAGCTTTCTTT
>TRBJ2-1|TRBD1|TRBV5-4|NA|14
CASSTGQGASEQFF
TGTGCCAGCAGCACGGGACAGGGGGCGAGTGAGCAGTTCTTC
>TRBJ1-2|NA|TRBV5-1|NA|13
CASSFLAVGGYTF
TGCGCCAGCAGCTTTTTAGCGGTTGGTGGCTACACCTTC
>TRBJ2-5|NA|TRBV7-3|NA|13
CASSPQGKETQYF
TGTGCCAGCAGCCCGCAGGGGAAAGAGACCCAGTACTTC
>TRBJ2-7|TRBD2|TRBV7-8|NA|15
CASSQTSGGVYEQYF
TGTGCCAGCAGCCAGACTAGCGGGGGGGTCTACGAGCAGTACTTC
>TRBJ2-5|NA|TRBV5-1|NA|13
CASSLEDGRTQYF
TGCGCCAGCAGCTTGGAGGACGGGAGGACCCAGTACTTC
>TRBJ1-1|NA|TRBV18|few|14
CASSPRQGSAEAFF
TGTGCCAGCTCACCACGTCAGGGGAGCGCTGAAGCTTTCTTT
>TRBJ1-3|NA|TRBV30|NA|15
CAWSLGPGIGNTIYF
TGTGCCTGGAGTTTAGGACCGGGTATTGGAAACACCATATATTTT
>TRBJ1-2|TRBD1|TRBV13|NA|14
CASSLGRQGDGYTF
TGTGCCAGCAGCTTAGGCCGACAGGGCGATGGCTACACCTTC
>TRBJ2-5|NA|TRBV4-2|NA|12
CASSQAGETQYF
TGTGCCAGCAGCCAAGCGGGGGAGACCCAGTACTTC
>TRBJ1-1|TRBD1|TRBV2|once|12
CASGSTGSEAFF
TGTGCCAGCGGCTCGACAGGGTCTGAAGCTTTCTTT
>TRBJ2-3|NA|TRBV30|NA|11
CACSGLDTQYF
TGTGCCTGCAGTGGACTAGATACGCAGTATTTT
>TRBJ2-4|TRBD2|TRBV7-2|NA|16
CASSQTSGGIRNIQYF
TGTGCCAGCAGCCAGACTAGCGGGGGGATCAGGAACATTCAGTACTTC
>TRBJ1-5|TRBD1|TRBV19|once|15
CASSIVRTGGFPQHF
TGTGCCAGTAGTATAGTCCGGACAGGGGGCTTCCCCCAGCATTTT
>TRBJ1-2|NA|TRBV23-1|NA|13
CARPRGPSGIYTF
TGCGCCAGGCCGCGAGGCCCTTCAGGAATCTACACCTTC
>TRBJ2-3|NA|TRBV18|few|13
CASSLYGTDTQYF
TGTGCCAGCTCACTGTATGGCACAGATACGCAGTATTTT
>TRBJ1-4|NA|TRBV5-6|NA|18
CASSSSLLTGATNEKLFF
TGTGCCAGCAGCTCGAGCCTTCTTACAGGAGCAACTAATGAAAAACTGTTTTTT
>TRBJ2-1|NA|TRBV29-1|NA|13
CSAEELLVGEQFF
TGCAGCGCAGAAGAGTTATTGGTCGGCGAGCAGTTCTTC
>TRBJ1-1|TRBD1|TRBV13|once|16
CASSLGQRGQAAEAFF
TGTGCCAGCAGCTTAGGCCAGAGGGGGCAGGCGGCTGAAGCTTTCTTT
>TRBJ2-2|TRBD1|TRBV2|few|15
CASSADRDIAGELFF
TGTGCCAGCAGCGCCGACAGGGACATCGCCGGGGAGCTGTTTTTT
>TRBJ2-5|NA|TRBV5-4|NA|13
CASSLRGEETQYF
TGTGCCAGCAGCTTGCGAGGGGAAGAGACCCAGTACTTC
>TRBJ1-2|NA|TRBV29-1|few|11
CSAGVGYGYTF
TGCAGCGCAGGGGTGGGCTATGGCTACACCTTC
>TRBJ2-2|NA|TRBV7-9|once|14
CASSPGSGTGELFF
TGTGCCAGCAGCCCGGGGTCCGGCACCGGGGAGCTGTTTTTT
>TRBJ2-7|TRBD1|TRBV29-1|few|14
CSVEKIAGGYEQYF
TGCAGCGTTGAAAAGATAGCAGGGGGCTACGAGCAGTACTTC
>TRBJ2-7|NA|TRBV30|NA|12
CAWAGGSYEQYF
TGTGCCTGGGCCGGTGGGTCCTACGAGCAGTACTTC
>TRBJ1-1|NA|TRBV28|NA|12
CASSRQRAEAFF
TGTGCCAGCAGTCGGCAACGTGCTGAAGCTTTCTTT
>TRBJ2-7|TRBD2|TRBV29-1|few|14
CSVEQGSGGYEQYF
TGCAGCGTTGAACAGGGTAGCGGGGGGTACGAGCAGTACTTC
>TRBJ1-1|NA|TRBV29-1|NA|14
CSASGQRKNTEAFF
TGCAGCGCATCGGGACAAAGAAAGAACACTGAAGCTTTCTTT
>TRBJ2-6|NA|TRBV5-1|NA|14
CASSRDSGANVLTF
TGCGCCAGCAGCCGGGACTCTGGGGCCAACGTCCTGACTTTC
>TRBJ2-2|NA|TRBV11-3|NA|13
CASSLVPGGELFF
TGTGCCAGCAGCTTAGTCCCCGGTGGGGAGCTGTTTTTT